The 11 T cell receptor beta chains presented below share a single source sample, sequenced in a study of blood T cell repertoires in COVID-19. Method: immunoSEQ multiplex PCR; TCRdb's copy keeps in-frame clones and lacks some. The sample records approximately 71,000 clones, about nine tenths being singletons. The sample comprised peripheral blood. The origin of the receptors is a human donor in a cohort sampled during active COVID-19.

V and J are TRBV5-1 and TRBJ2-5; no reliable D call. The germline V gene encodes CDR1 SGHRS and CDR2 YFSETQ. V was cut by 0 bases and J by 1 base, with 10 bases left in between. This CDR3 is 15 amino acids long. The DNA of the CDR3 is TGCGCCAGCAGCTTGGCAGGCTTACCCCAAGAGACCCAGTACTTC. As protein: CASSLAGLPQETQYF. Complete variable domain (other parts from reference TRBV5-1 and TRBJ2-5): KAGVTQTPRYLIKTRGQQVTLSCSPISGHRSVSWYQQTPGQGLQFLFEYFSETQRNKGNFPGRFSGRQFSNSRSEMNVSTLELGDSALYLCASSLAGLPQETQYFGPGTRLLVL.

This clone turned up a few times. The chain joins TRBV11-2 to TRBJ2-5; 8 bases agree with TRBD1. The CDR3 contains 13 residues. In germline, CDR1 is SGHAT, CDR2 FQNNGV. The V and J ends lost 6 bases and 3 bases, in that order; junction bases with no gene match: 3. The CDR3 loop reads CASSPDREETQYF. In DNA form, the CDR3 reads TGTGCCAGCAGTCCGGACAGGGAAGAGACCCAGTACTTC.

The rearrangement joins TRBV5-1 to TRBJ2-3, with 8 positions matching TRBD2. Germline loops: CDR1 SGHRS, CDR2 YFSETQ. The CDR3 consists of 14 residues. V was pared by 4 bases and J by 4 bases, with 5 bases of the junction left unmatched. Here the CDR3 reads CASSLQRESDTQYF. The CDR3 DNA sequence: TGCGCCAGCAGCCTACAGCGGGAGTCAGATACGCAGTATTTT.

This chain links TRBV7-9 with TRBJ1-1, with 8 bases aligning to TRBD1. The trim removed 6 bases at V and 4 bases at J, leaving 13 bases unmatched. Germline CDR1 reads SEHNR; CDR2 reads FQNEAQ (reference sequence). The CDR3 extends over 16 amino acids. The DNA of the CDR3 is TGTGCCAGCAGGCCGTCCGGGACAGGCGAAGGCACTGAAGCTTTCTTT. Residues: CASRPSGTGEGTEAFF.

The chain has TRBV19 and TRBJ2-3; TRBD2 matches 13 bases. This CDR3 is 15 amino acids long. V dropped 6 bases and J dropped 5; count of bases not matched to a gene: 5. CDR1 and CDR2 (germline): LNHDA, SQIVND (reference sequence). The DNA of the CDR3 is TGTGCCAGTAGGACCACTAGCGGGAGGGTAGATACGCAGTATTTT. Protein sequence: CASRTTSGRVDTQYF.

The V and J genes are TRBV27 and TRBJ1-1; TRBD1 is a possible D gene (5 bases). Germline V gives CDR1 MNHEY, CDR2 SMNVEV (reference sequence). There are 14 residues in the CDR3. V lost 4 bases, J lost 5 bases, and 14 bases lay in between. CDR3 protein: CASSSYLQGTEAFF. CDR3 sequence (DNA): TGTGCCAGCAGTTCCTATCTCCAGGGTACTGAAGCTTTCTTT.

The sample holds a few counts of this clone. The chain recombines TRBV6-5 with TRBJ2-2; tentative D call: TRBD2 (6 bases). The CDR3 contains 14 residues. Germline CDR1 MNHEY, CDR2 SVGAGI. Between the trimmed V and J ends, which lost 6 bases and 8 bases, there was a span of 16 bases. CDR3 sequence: CASRSSGAIGELFF. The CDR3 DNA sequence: TGTGCCAGCAGATCATCGGGAGCCATAGGGGAGCTGTTTTTT.

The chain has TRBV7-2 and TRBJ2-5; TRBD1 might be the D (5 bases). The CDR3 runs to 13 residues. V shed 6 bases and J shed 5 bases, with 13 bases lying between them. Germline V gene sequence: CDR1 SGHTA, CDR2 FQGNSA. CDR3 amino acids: CASRETARETQYF. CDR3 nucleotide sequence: TGTGCCAGCAGGGAGACAGCGCGGGAGACCCAGTACTTC. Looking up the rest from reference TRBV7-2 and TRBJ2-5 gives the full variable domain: GAGVSQSPSNKVTEKGKDVELRCDPISGHTALYWYRQSLGQGLEFLIYFQGNSAPDKSGLPSDRFSAERTGGSVSTLTIQRTQQEDSAVYLCASRETARETQYFGPGTRLLVL.

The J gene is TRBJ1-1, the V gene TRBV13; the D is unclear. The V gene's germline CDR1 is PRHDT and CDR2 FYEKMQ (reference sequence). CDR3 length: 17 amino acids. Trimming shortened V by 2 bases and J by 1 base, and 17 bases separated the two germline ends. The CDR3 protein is CASSLYARAIGNTEAFF. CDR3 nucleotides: TGTGCCAGCAGCTTATACGCGAGGGCCATTGGGAACACTGAAGCTTTCTTT.

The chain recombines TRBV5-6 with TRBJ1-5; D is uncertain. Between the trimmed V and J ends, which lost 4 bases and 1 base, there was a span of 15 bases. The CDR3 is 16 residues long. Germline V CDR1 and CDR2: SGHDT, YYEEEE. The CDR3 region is CASSHLTDKSNQPQHF. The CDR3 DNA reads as TGTGCCAGCAGCCACCTAACTGACAAGAGCAATCAGCCCCAGCATTTT.

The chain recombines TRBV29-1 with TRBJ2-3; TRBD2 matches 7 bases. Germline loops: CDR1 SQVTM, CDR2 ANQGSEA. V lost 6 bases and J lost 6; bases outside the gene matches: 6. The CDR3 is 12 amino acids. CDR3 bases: TGCAGCGTCGCGGACGGGAGGGATACGCAGTATTTT. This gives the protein CSVADGRDTQYF.